Listed below are T cell receptor beta chains from one sample, sequenced in a study of T cell responses to AZD1222 COVID-19 vaccine. Measured with immunoSEQ multiplex PCR; TCRdb has only the in-frame clones, and not every one. Of 100,000 to 150,000 clones listed, about 92% are singletons. Sequencing used peripheral blood, obtained on day 0 of AZD1222 vaccination. The receptors stem from an adult in good health. Both conserved end residues are part of each CDR3. The order of the fields is D gene, J gene, V gene, clone size, CDR3 DNA, CDR3 protein. A D gene is named only where the DNA matches it firmly. Only some rows state a clone size, as once, few, many or a class for expanded clones.

>.|TRBJ2-2|TRBV5-4|.
TGTGCCAGCAGCCAGGACTCAAAGAGCAAAACCGGGGAGCTGTTTTTT
CASSQDSKSKTGELFF
>.|TRBJ1-1|TRBV12-3/TRBV12-4|.
TGTGCCAGCAGTTTCACAGTGAACACTGAAGCTTTCTTT
CASSFTVNTEAFF
>TRBD2|TRBJ2-1|TRBV7-9|.
TGTGCCAGCAGCTTAGCAGCGGGAGGGCCGTTCAATGAGCAGTTCTTC
CASSLAAGGPFNEQFF
>TRBD2|TRBJ2-1|TRBV11-2|.
TGTGCCAGCAGCTTTACTAGCGGGAGGAATCGTGAGCAGTTCTTC
CASSFTSGRNREQFF
>.|TRBJ1-3|TRBV19|.
TGTGCCAGTAGTATCCAAGGGGCGAACACCATATATTTT
CASSIQGANTIYF
>.|TRBJ1-6|TRBV28|.
TGTGCCAGCAGTTGGTGGGGGAATTCACCCCTCCACTTT
CASSWWGNSPLHF
>.|TRBJ1-1|TRBV6-5|once
TGTGCCAGCAGTCCCTCGTCCAGTGCTAGCACTGAAGCTTTCTTT
CASSPSSSASTEAFF
>TRBD2|TRBJ2-1|TRBV7-9|.
TGTGCCAGCAGAATAGATAGCGGGATATCCTACAATGAGCAGTTCTTC
CASRIDSGISYNEQFF
>.|TRBJ2-2|TRBV2|.
TGTGCCAGCGGTAGGGACTCCAACACCGGGGAGCTGTTTTTT
CASGRDSNTGELFF
>.|TRBJ2-2|TRBV3-1/TRBV3-2|.
TGTGCCAGCAGCCACTACTATGATACCATGCAGGATACCGGGGAGCTGTTTTTT
CASSHYYDTMQDTGELFF
>TRBD1|TRBJ2-7|TRBV11-2|.
TGTGCCAGCAGCTGGACAGGGGGTTACGAGCAGTACTTC
CASSWTGGYEQYF
>.|TRBJ2-5|TRBV5-1|.
TGCGCCAGCAGCTTGGGTACGGGAGAGACCCAGTACTTC
CASSLGTGETQYF
>.|TRBJ2-1|TRBV19|.
TGTGCCAGTAGTATCACGAGTCAGGGGCGGGGGTCACAGTTCTTC
CASSITSQGRGSQFF
>TRBD2|TRBJ2-1|TRBV19|.
TGTGCCAGTTCGGAATCTGGACTAGCGGGTAACAATGAGCAGTTCTTC
CASSESGLAGNNEQFF
>.|TRBJ2-1|TRBV9|.
TGTGCCAGCAGCGTAGAAGGGGACTCCTACAATGAGCAGTTCTTC
CASSVEGDSYNEQFF
>.|TRBJ2-3|TRBV29-1|once
TGCAGCGTTGCCGGGGCGACAAACACAGATACGCAGTATTTT
CSVAGATNTDTQYF
>.|TRBJ1-1|TRBV9|.
TGTGCCAGCAGCGTAGAAGTGGGGAAGGTTTTCTTT
CASSVEVGKVFF
>TRBD2|TRBJ2-1|TRBV14|few
TGTGCCAGCAGCCATTTAGCGGGAGGGCCAAATGAGCAGTTCTTC
CASSHLAGGPNEQFF
>.|TRBJ2-7|TRBV14|few
TGTGCCAGCAGCCAAGATTATCCCTACGAGCAGTACTTC
CASSQDYPYEQYF
>.|TRBJ1-6|TRBV2|.
TGTGCCAGCAGCCCGGACAGAGTATATTCACCCCTCCACTTT
CASSPDRVYSPLHF
>TRBD1|TRBJ2-2|TRBV7-9|.
TGTGCCAGCAGCCAGGACAGGGTGAACACCGGGGAGCTGTTTTTT
CASSQDRVNTGELFF
>.|TRBJ2-7|TRBV29-1|few
TGCAGCGTTGGAGACAGCGCCAGCTCCTACGAGCAGTACTTC
CSVGDSASSYEQYF
>.|TRBJ2-5|TRBV24-1|.
TGTGCCACCAGTGATGGAGCAAGGGAGACCCAGTACTTC
CATSDGARETQYF
>.|TRBJ2-1|TRBV5-1|.
TGCGCCAGCAGCCGGGGCAGCTACAATGAGCAGTTCTTC
CASSRGSYNEQFF
>.|TRBJ2-5|TRBV5-1|.
TGCGCCAGCAGCTTGGGGCTCGAAGAGACCCAGTACTTC
CASSLGLEETQYF
>.|TRBJ2-2|TRBV2|.
TGTGCCAGCAACAGGGAGTCGAACACCGGGGAGCTGTTTTTT
CASNRESNTGELFF
>.|TRBJ1-5|TRBV3-1/TRBV3-2|.
TGTGCCAGCAGCCAAAATAGCAATCAGCCCCAGCATTTT
CASSQNSNQPQHF
>.|TRBJ2-3|TRBV1|.
TGCCCCCGAAACGAAAAAAATGCGGATACGCAGTATTTT
CPRNEKNADTQYF
>TRBD2|TRBJ2-1|TRBV4-1|.
TGCGCCAGCAGCCTGGAATTAGAAAAGCGGGAGTTTACTAGTGACAATGAGCAGTTCTTC
CASSLELEKREFTSDNEQFF